What follows is one TCR beta chain and its context. The antigen is unknown. Use of 60 Vbeta and 13 Jbeta primers characterized the PCR. Assay: immunoSEQ multiplex PCR; the TCRdb copy retains only in-frame clones and omits some. Of about 140,000 clones in the sample, about four fifths were seen once. The CDR3 is 19 amino acids. The sample comes from a study of cytomegalovirus exposure and HLA in healthy donors. Study-wide points: A few CMV-associated chains proved CMV antigen-specific in vitro. Earlier findings revealed that most TCR beta V segments proved productive either about 90% or about 30% of the time.

This chain links TRBV21-1 with TRBJ2-7; the table's D call TRBD2 went unverified against the DNA. TRBV21-1 is given as a pseudogene. Sequences were obtained from PBMCs. This clonotype originated in a male donor in good health and CMV-seropositive. The CDR3 loop reads CASSKDGGPRRSGSYEQYF. The CDR3 region has the DNA TGTGCCAGCAGCAAAGATGGCGGACCCCGCAGAAGCGGCTCCTACGAGCAGTACTTC.